This entry is about one TCR beta chain. The data were taken from a study of chemoradiotherapy in HPV16-positive cancers. Repertoires were generated with immunoSEQ multiplex PCR, while TCRdb's copy carries only in-frame clones and drops some. Here the sample spans about 7,000 clones, under 90% being singletons. The clonotype comes from a human donor with HPV-associated anogenital cancer. The sequencing here drew on tumor tissue, taken from a patient who underwent chemoradiotherapy.

In nucleotides, the CDR3 is TGTGCCAGCAGCTGGACGTCAGGGGACACCGGGGAGCTGTTTTTT. It codes for CASSWTSGDTGELFF. This rearrangement joins TRBV7-2 to TRBJ2-2; maybe TRBD1 (6 bases). This CDR3 region has 15 residues. V was cut by 4 bases and J by 3 bases, with 12 bases left in between. The germline CDR1 and CDR2 sequences are SGHTA and FQGNSA.